The TCR beta chain described here comes from a study of regulatory T cells in long-lasting Graves disease. This clonotype has at least ten counts. Its cognate antigen is unknown. General study findings and limits: Patients whose Graves' disease persisted exhibited lower TCR diversity than those newly diagnosed.

Construction of the TCR beta libraries employed iRepertoire HTBI primers in conjunction with Arm-PCR of CDR3 regions. MiXCR, applied by TCRdb to the multiplex PCR reads, yields one record per CDR3 protein. The sample carries 550,000 to 600,000 distinct CDR3 sequences, around 16% recorded once. The V end lost 1 base, the J end lost 4 bases, and 5 bases lay between the germline ends. CDR1 and CDR2 from the germline V gene are LNHNV and YYDKDF (reference sequence). The CDR3 consists of 13 residues. Time point described: newly diagnosed GD, antithyroid drugs for less than 3 months. Making the TCR library involved RNA that had been extracted from PBMCs. These sequences were also reported in another study, on T cells in Graves' hyperthyroidism and ophthalmopathy. As reported in that work: The primer set for the first-round RT-PCR of the TCR CDR3 was HTBI.

This chain uses TRBV15 with TRBJ2-1; the D gene is possibly TRBD2 (5 bases). The sequence came from a man aged 18-30 years with Graves disease. Sequencing used peripheral blood mononuclear cells (PBMCs), obtained at new diagnosis, from a patient treated with antithyroid drugs. For the CDR3, the DNA is TGTGCCACCAGCAGAGGAGGGTACAATGAGCAGTTCTTC. Translating gives CATSRGGYNEQFF. The full variable domain, with the rest looked up from reference TRBV15 and TRBJ2-1, is DAMVIQNPRYQVTQFGKPVTLSCSQTLNHNVMYWYQQKSSQAPKLLFHYYDKDFNNEADTPDNFQSRRPNTSFCFLDIRSPGLGDTAMYLCATSRGGYNEQFFGPGTRLTVL.